The rows below give T cell receptor beta chains drawn from one sample of a study of human T cells and chemical hapten exposure. TCRdb re-called the RACE reads through MiXCR, storing one row per CDR3 protein. The data show about 110,000 distinct CDR3 sequences, 9.5% to 15% seen once. This specimen consisted of whole blood, obtained in connection with sensitization to the hapten diphenylcyclopropenone (DPC). The receptors come from a woman in her 50s with alopecia areata. Some clones in this sample may be carry-over from other donors' samples. Both conserved end residues are part of each CDR3. D genes are given only for firm matches. Some rows have no size entry. The others give once, few or many, or a class for an expanded clone.

J: TRBJ1-2; length: 13; size: few; D: TRBD1; V: TRBV6-2/TRBV6-3; DNA: TGTGCCAGCAGAGGACAGGGAACCTATGGCTACACCTTC; CDR3: CASRGQGTYGYTF
J: TRBJ2-5; length: 13; size: few; D: .; V: TRBV7-9; DNA: TGTGCCAGCAGCTGGGAGTCCTATGAGACCCAGTACTTC; CDR3: CASSWESYETQYF
J: TRBJ1-1; length: 13; size: .; D: .; V: TRBV25-1; DNA: TGTGCCAGCTGCCCCTGGGGGGAGACTGAAGCTTTCTTT; CDR3: CASCPWGETEAFF
J: TRBJ1-3; length: 15; size: once; D: .; V: TRBV9; DNA: TGTGCCAGCAGCGTAGTAGGGAGCTCTGGAAACACCATATATTTT; CDR3: CASSVVGSSGNTIYF
J: TRBJ2-3; length: 15; size: .; D: TRBD2; V: TRBV28; DNA: TGTGCCAGCAGTTTGGACCGCGGGAGTCTGGATACGCAGTATTTT; CDR3: CASSLDRGSLDTQYF
J: TRBJ2-7; length: 15; size: .; D: TRBD2; V: TRBV20-1; DNA: TGCAGTGCTAGAGGATGGGGGCGGGAGGCAAACGAGCAGTACTTC; CDR3: CSARGWGREANEQYF
J: TRBJ2-1; length: 11; size: .; D: .; V: TRBV10-3; DNA: TGTGCCATCAGTGGACAGGATGAGCAGTTCTTC; CDR3: CAISGQDEQFF
J: TRBJ1-2; length: 14; size: .; D: .; V: TRBV6-2/TRBV6-3; DNA: TGTGCCAGCAGTTACACGACTAGGAACTATGGCTACACCTTC; CDR3: CASSYTTRNYGYTF
J: TRBJ2-3; length: 14; size: many; D: .; V: TRBV6-2/TRBV6-3; DNA: TGTGCCAGCAGTAGGGGGGGGCCAACAGATACGCAGTATTTT; CDR3: CASSRGGPTDTQYF
J: TRBJ1-4; length: 14; size: .; D: TRBD1; V: TRBV29-1; DNA: TGCAGCGTTAGGTCAGGGACAGGGGGAGAAAAACTGTTTTTT; CDR3: CSVRSGTGGEKLFF
J: TRBJ2-6; length: 15; size: few; D: TRBD1; V: TRBV11-2; DNA: TGTGCCAGCAGCAACAGGGGGCCTGGGGCCAACGTCCTGACTTTC; CDR3: CASSNRGPGANVLTF
J: TRBJ2-7; length: 15; size: few; D: .; V: TRBV3-1; DNA: TGTGCCAGCAGCCGAAGGGGTCCCAGGGCCTACGAGCAGTACTTC; CDR3: CASSRRGPRAYEQYF
J: TRBJ2-7; length: 13; size: few; D: .; V: TRBV20-1; DNA: TGCAGTGCCACGGACAGATGGTCCTACGAGCAGTACTTC; CDR3: CSATDRWSYEQYF
J: TRBJ2-1; length: 14; size: .; D: TRBD1; V: TRBV7-2; DNA: TGTGCCAGCAGCATACGACAGGGGGCGAATGAGCAGTTCTTC; CDR3: CASSIRQGANEQFF
J: TRBJ2-3; length: 14; size: .; D: .; V: TRBV2; DNA: TGTGCCAGCAGACCCGCTACCTATACAGATACGCAGTATTTT; CDR3: CASRPATYTDTQYF
J: TRBJ2-3; length: 12; size: .; D: .; V: TRBV10-3; DNA: TGTGCCATCAGTGGGGAGTCAGATACGCAGTATTTT; CDR3: CAISGESDTQYF